The following is a T cell receptor beta chain sequence with its context. V was shortened by 5 bases and J by 0 bases, with 11 bases between the two germline ends. The germline V gene encodes CDR1 LNHNV and CDR2 YYDKDF (reference sequence). The CDR3 length is 14 residues. These data are taken from a study of T cell responses to AZD1222 COVID-19 vaccine. TCRdb's copy holds only in-frame clones and misses some; the assay was immunoSEQ multiplex PCR. The sample has about 130,000 clones; 92% are singletons. The specimen was peripheral blood, collected on day 0 of AZD1222 vaccination. The J gene is TRBJ2-7, the V gene TRBV15; D may be TRBD1 (6 bases). This TCR derives from an adult in good health. For the CDR3, the DNA is TGTGCCACCAGCGACACAGGGAGCTCCTACGAGCAGTACTTC. The encoded protein is CATSDTGSSYEQYF.